The present T cell receptor (beta chain) was sequenced within a study of beta chain features in type 1 diabetes. This clone has more than one count but fewer than ten. Of the isolated RNA, all was reverse transcribed, and so the sequenced material was expressed TCRB transcripts. Using immunoSEQ multiplex PCR, the repertoire was profiled, and TCRdb retains in-frame clones only, with some absent. The sample holds a few hundred thousand clones, around 12% seen once. The trim removed 3 bases at V and 0 bases at J, leaving 1 base unmatched. This CDR3 is 15 amino acids long. Germline V gene lookup returns CDR1 LNHDA and CDR2 SQIVND (reference sequence).

Material for sequencing was naive CD4+ T cells from blood. The chain couples TRBV19 to TRBJ2-2; TRBD1 matches 7 bases. This TCR was sampled from a man aged 18 to 35 in good health. CDR3: CASSIQGANTGELFF. The CDR3 nucleotides read TGTGCCAGTAGTATCCAGGGGGCGAACACCGGGGAGCTGTTTTTT.